These 23 T cell receptor beta chains were all obtained from the same sample, sequenced in a study of blood T cell dynamics during melanoma immunotherapy. Profiling relied on immunoSEQ multiplex PCR, and the TCRdb table lists in-frame clones only, not all of them. Of 1,500 to 2,000 clones in the sample, 90% to 95% were seen once. Time point of the sample: week 3, after first cycle of checkpoint inhibitor. The sample consisted of effector memory CD8+ T cells from blood, taken from a patient treated with checkpoint blockade. The source is a human donor with melanoma.

V and J are TRBV4-1 and TRBJ1-2, with TRBD1 identical over 7 bases. CDR3 size: 16 residues. CDR1 MGHRA and CDR2 YSYEKL come from the germline V gene. The V segment lost 0 bases and the J segment 0 bases; nucleotides outside the gene matches: 4. In DNA, the CDR3 is TGCGCCAGCAGCCAAGACGGAGACAGGGCTAACTATGGCTACACCTTC. This sequence encodes CASSQDGDRANYGYTF.

The chain links TRBV27 to TRBJ2-1; 13 bases align to TRBD2. The junction had 5 bases not matched to a gene; V was cut back by 2 bases and J by 10 bases. Germline loops: CDR1 MNHEY, CDR2 SMNVEV (reference sequence). This CDR3 region has 15 residues. The CDR3 spells CASSLGLGLAGEQFF. The CDR3 DNA reads as TGTGCCAGCAGTTTAGGCTTGGGACTAGCGGGAGAGCAGTTCTTC.

J is TRBJ2-1 and V is TRBV18, with D possibly being TRBD2 (6 bases). V was pared by 0 bases and J by 4 bases, with 13 bases between. This CDR3 is built from 16 residues. Germline assignment: CDR1 KGHSH and CDR2 LQKENI. CDR3 nucleotides: TGTGCCAGCTCACCACCCCGGGAGAAGTTGTACAATGAGCAGTTCTTC. It is translated as CASSPPREKLYNEQFF.

The CDR3 region is CASSVAGKGTYNEQFF. The CDR3 DNA reads TGTGCCAGCAGCGTAGCGGGGAAGGGCACCTACAATGAGCAGTTCTTC. The chain combines TRBV9 with TRBJ2-1; maybe TRBD2 (5 bases). The V gene's germline CDR1 is SGDLS and CDR2 YYNGEE. V lost 0 bases and J lost 2, with 12 bases in between. The CDR3 is made up of 16 amino acids. The whole variable domain, remainder taken from reference TRBV9 and TRBJ2-1, is DSGVTQTPKHLITATGQRVTLRCSPRSGDLSVYWYQQSLDQGLQFLIQYYNGEERAKGNILERFSAQQFPDLHSELNLSSLELGDSALYFCASSVAGKGTYNEQFFGPGTRLTVL.

The CDR3 sequence is CASSLDRTLNYEQYF. The CDR3 bases are TGTGCCAGCAGCTTGGACAGGACCCTCAATTACGAGCAGTACTTC. This chain links TRBV7-6 with TRBJ2-7; 7 bases align to TRBD1. The CDR3 has 15 residues. Germline loops: CDR1 SGHVS, CDR2 FNYEAQ. V was pared by 3 bases and J by 4 bases, with 9 bases of the junction left unmatched.

The chain has TRBV6-6 and TRBJ2-1, with D unresolved. The CDR3 is made up of 13 amino acids. Per the germline V gene, CDR1 is MNHNY and CDR2 is SVGAGI (reference sequence). Trimming took 4 bases from V and 10 from J, leaving 14 bases between them. The CDR3, as DNA: TGTGCCAGCAGTTTCCGGTCTAACGGGGAGCAGTTCTTC. It specifies CASSFRSNGEQFF.

This chain joins TRBV30 and TRBJ1-1; unclear D gene. Trimming took off 1 base at V and 5 bases at J, with 8 bases between the two ends. This CDR3 is built from 12 residues. In germline, CDR1 is GTSNPN, CDR2 SVGIG (reference sequence). The CDR3 reads CAWSEVWTEAFF. The CDR3 nucleotides read TGTGCCTGGAGTGAAGTCTGGACTGAAGCTTTCTTT.

The chain carries TRBV29-1 and TRBJ1-2, with 7 positions matching TRBD1. The CDR3 spans 14 residues. The V gene end was trimmed by 4 bases and the J gene end by 3 bases; junction bases not matched to a gene: 8. In germline, CDR1 is SQVTM, CDR2 ANQGSEA. For the CDR3, the DNA is TGCAGCGTTGCATCAGGGGGGGATTACTATGGCTACACCTTC. Encoded protein: CSVASGGDYYGYTF. Based on the CDR3 plus reference TRBV29-1 and TRBJ1-2, the full variable domain is SAVISQKPSRDICQRGTSLTIQCQVDSQVTMMFWYRQQPGQSLTLIATANQGSEATYESGFVIDKFPISRPNLTFSTLTVSNMSPEDSSIYLCSVASGGDYYGYTFGSGTRLTVV.

This rearrangement joins TRBV13 to TRBJ2-1; TRBD1 agrees at 10 bases. Germline lookup yields CDR1 PRHDT and CDR2 FYEKMQ (reference sequence). The CDR3 loop spans 15 amino acids. J lost 4 bases, V lost 3 bases, and 3 bases had no gene match. CDR3 nucleotide sequence: TGTGCCAGCAGCTTCGGGGACAGGGGTTACAATGAGCAGTTCTTC. Translating it yields CASSFGDRGYNEQFF.

The rearrangement uses TRBV7-9 and TRBJ1-2, with TRBD1 identical over 7 bases. Germline CDR1 is SEHNR and CDR2 is FQNEAQ (reference sequence). The length of the CDR3 is 15 residues. J lost 4 bases, V lost 1 base, and 6 bases had no gene match. The CDR3 here is CASSLETGAGYGYTF. The CDR3 nucleotides read TGTGCCAGCAGCTTAGAAACAGGGGCCGGCTATGGCTACACCTTC. Looking up the rest from reference TRBV7-9 and TRBJ1-2 gives the full variable domain: DTGVSQNPRHKITKRGQNVTFRCDPISEHNRLYWYRQTLGQGPEFLTYFQNEAQLEKSRLLSDRFSAERPKGSFSTLEIQRTEQGDSAMYLCASSLETGAGYGYTFGSGTRLTVV.

The sample holds one count of this clone. The gene calls are TRBV29-1 and TRBJ2-7; no firm D call. This CDR3 comprises 13 residues. V lost 5 bases to trimming and J lost 0 bases, with 11 bases between them. Germline CDR1 SQVTM, CDR2 ANQGSEA. The CDR3, as DNA: TGCAGCGTTATGATCAGTAGCTCCTACGAGCAGTACTTC. Protein: CSVMISSSYEQYF.

The chain joins TRBV5-8 to TRBJ2-3, with D unresolved. CDR3 length: 12 residues. CDR1 is SGHTS and CDR2 is YDEGEE in the germline V gene. Trimming cost V 0 bases and J 6 bases, with 5 bases left between them. The CDR3 DNA reads TGTGCCAGCAGCTTGGCAGGTGATACGCAGTATTTT. This sequence encodes CASSLAGDTQYF.

The CDR3 region has the DNA TGTGCCAGCAGCCTCGAGGGTGGGAGCTCCTACGAGCAGTACTTC. Translating gives CASSLEGGSSYEQYF. This chain links TRBV7-2 with TRBJ2-7, with a weak D call TRBD2 (5 bases). The germline V gene encodes CDR1 SGHTA and CDR2 FQGNSA. Trimming took 5 bases from V and 0 from J, leaving 14 bases between them. The CDR3 has 15 amino acids.

The rearrangement links TRBV5-4 to TRBJ2-7, with D perhaps matching TRBD2 (6 bases). The V and J ends lost 2 bases and 3 bases respectively, with 12 bases between them. Germline V gives CDR1 SGHNT, CDR2 YYREEE (reference sequence). The CDR3 has 14 residues. CDR3 coding DNA: TGTGCCAGCAGCTTAGCGCGGGGAAACTACGAGCAGTACTTC. It is translated as CASSLARGNYEQYF.

Only one count was recorded for this clone. The chain is built from TRBV30 and TRBJ2-7; TRBD1 aligns across 10 bases. CDR1 and CDR2 from the germline V gene are GTSNPN and SVGIG (reference sequence). The CDR3 is 17 amino acids. Losses at the gene ends were 4 bases for V and 2 bases for J; bases not matched to a gene: 14. The CDR3 region has the DNA TGTGCCTGGAACCCGCCGGGACAGGGGACCGGGACCTACGAGCAGTACTTC. Residues: CAWNPPGQGTGTYEQYF.

This chain joins TRBV6-5 and TRBJ2-7, with a tentative D call TRBD2 (5 bases). CDR3 size: 13 residues. V gave up 5 bases and J gave up 4 bases, with 12 bases separating them. The germline gives CDR1 MNHEY, CDR2 SVGAGI. The CDR3 is CASSLTRGYEQYF. In DNA form, the CDR3 reads TGTGCCAGCAGTCTAACACGAGGGTACGAGCAGTACTTC.

For this clone: At one end, the junction sequence differs from germline, possibly due to a read error. This chain connects TRBV28 to TRBJ1-2; the match to TRBD1 covers 7 bases. Germline values: CDR1 MDHEN, CDR2 SYDVKM. CDR3 length: 13 amino acids. The CDR3 nucleotides are TGTACCAGCAGTTTAGGGGGCGGTGATGGCTACACCTTC. Amino acids: CTSSLGGGDGYTF.

The chain combines TRBV19 with TRBJ2-7; 13 bases fit TRBD2. V gave up 3 bases and J gave up 3 bases; unmatched junction bases: 14. This CDR3 spans 19 amino acids. Germline CDR1 reads LNHDA; CDR2 reads SQIVND (reference sequence). CDR3 sequence: CASSIILGLAGASFYEQYF. CDR3 DNA: TGTGCCAGTAGTATTATTCTCGGACTAGCGGGAGCGTCATTCTACGAGCAGTACTTC.

The rearrangement uses TRBV28 and TRBJ1-5, with 8 bases lining up with TRBD1. This CDR3 has 16 residues. Germline CDR1 is MDHEN and CDR2 is SYDVKM. Losses at the gene ends were 5 bases for V and 5 bases for J; bases not matched to a gene: 11. This CDR3 is CASSPRDRIPDQPQHF. CDR3 DNA: TGTGCCAGCAGTCCCCGGGACAGGATCCCGGATCAGCCCCAGCATTTT.

J is TRBJ2-2 and V is TRBV9; no clear D. The CDR3 runs to 12 residues. The V gene lost 1 base and the J gene lost 7 bases, with 5 bases spanning the gap. Germline V gives CDR1 SGDLS, CDR2 YYNGEE. The CDR3 DNA reads TGTGCCAGCAGCGTACAGAACGGGGAGCTGTTTTTT. Translation gives CASSVQNGELFF.

The chain combines TRBV4-1 with TRBJ1-1; D not certain. V was cut by 0 bases and J by 5 bases, with 7 bases left in between. This CDR3 region has 13 residues. Looked up from germline, CDR1 is MGHRA and CDR2 is YSYEKL. The CDR3 DNA sequence: TGCGCCAGCAGCCAAGATATGACTACTGAAGCTTTCTTT. Amino acids: CASSQDMTTEAFF.

This clone was counted once. This rearrangement joins TRBV5-6 to TRBJ2-5; 9 nucleotides line up with TRBD1. The J call is doubtful: the DNA matches TRBJ2-7 better. This CDR3 has 15 amino acids. CDR1 and CDR2 (germline): SGHDT, YYEEEE. The CDR3: CASRWTGDLTDEQYF. The CDR3 nucleotides are TGTGCCAGCAGGTGGACAGGGGACCTTACTGACGAGCAGTACTTC.

The V gene is TRBV7-9, the J gene TRBJ2-3; perhaps TRBD2 as D (6 bases). Trimming cost V 1 base and J 3 bases, with 14 bases left between them. CDR3 length equals 16 residues. Germline CDR1 SEHNR, CDR2 FQNEAQ (reference sequence). Here the CDR3 reads CASSLVGGGQTDTQYF. DNA for the CDR3: TGTGCCAGCAGCTTAGTTGGAGGAGGGCAGACAGATACGCAGTATTTT.